Listed below are T cell receptor beta chains from one sample, sequenced in a study of CD8+ T cells in alopecia areata. TCRdb's copy holds only in-frame clones and misses some; the assay was immunoSEQ multiplex PCR. The data contain about 70,000 clones, 29% of them singletons. Sequences were derived from CD8+ T cells sorted from blood, sampled at week 4, from a patient treated with tofacitinib. The receptors were gathered from a human donor with alopecia areata. Both conserved end residues are part of each CDR3. Fields, in order: J gene, V gene, D gene, clone size, CDR3 DNA, CDR3 protein. D genes are given only for firm matches. Size is omitted from some rows. Given values are once, few, many or a class for expanded clones.

TRBJ2-7 | TRBV11-2 | . | . | TGTGCCAGCAGCTTAGACCCCGACGGGGCCCACGAGCAGTACTTC | CASSLDPDGAHEQYF
TRBJ2-7 | TRBV29-1 | . | few | TGCAGCGTCATCCCGAGGGGAACCGAGCAGTACTTC | CSVIPRGTEQYF
TRBJ2-7 | TRBV7-9 | . | few | TGTGCCACCGAGGGGGGAGAAGGCGTCGAGCAGTACTTC | CATEGGEGVEQYF
TRBJ1-1 | TRBV11-2 | . | . | TGTGCCAGCAGCTCGCAGGGTCTCGATGAAGCTTTCTTT | CASSSQGLDEAFF
TRBJ2-1 | TRBV28 | . | many | TGTGCCAGCAGTTTGGATTGGAGCTCCTACAATGAGCAGTTCTTC | CASSLDWSSYNEQFF
TRBJ2-3 | TRBV7-8 | . | few | TGTGCCAGCAGCTTCCTTTTCGGGGAGCGGACTAGCACAGATACGCAGTATTTT | CASSFLFGERTSTDTQYF
TRBJ2-3 | TRBV29-1 | . | few | TGCAGCGTTCTCAAGGGGGCGCAGTATTTT | CSVLKGAQYF
TRBJ2-7 | TRBV29-1 | . | . | TGCAGCGTTGACCGGGGAGACGAGCAGTACTTC | CSVDRGDEQYF
TRBJ1-1 | TRBV9 | . | . | TGTGCCAGCAGCGCAGAAGGGGTCACTGAAGCTTTCTTT | CASSAEGVTEAFF
TRBJ1-2 | TRBV29-1 | . | . | TGCAGCGACCGACAGGCCTATGGCTACACCTTC | CSDRQAYGYTF
TRBJ2-7 | TRBV5-1 | TRBD1 | . | TGCGCCAGCAGCCCCCGGGACAGGGCTGGGGAGCAGTACTTC | CASSPRDRAGEQYF
TRBJ2-7 | TRBV11-2 | TRBD1 | . | TGTGCCAGCAGCTTGGACAGACAGGGACACGAGCAGTACTTC | CASSLDRQGHEQYF
TRBJ2-7 | TRBV11-2 | . | few | TGTGCCAGCAGCTTAGGTTCCCACGAGCAGTACTTC | CASSLGSHEQYF
TRBJ2-5 | TRBV9 | . | . | TGTGCCAGCAGCGTAGGAATTGGGGGGCAAGAGACCCAGTACTTC | CASSVGIGGQETQYF
TRBJ2-7 | TRBV29-1 | TRBD2 | . | TGCAGCGCCGAGGCGGCGGGAGGATCCTACGAGCAGTACTTC | CSAEAAGGSYEQYF
TRBJ2-7 | TRBV9 | TRBD2 | . | TGTGCCAGCAGCGTAGGGGGACTAGCGTTCGACGAGCAGTACTTC | CASSVGGLAFDEQYF
TRBJ2-6 | TRBV27 | . | . | TGTGCCAGCAGTTTATCGGGGTCTCTGGAGGAGGCCAACGTCCTGACTTTC | CASSLSGSLEEANVLTF
TRBJ1-2 | TRBV29-1 | . | . | TGCAGCGCTGAGGACACCTATGGCTACACCTTC | CSAEDTYGYTF
TRBJ2-1 | TRBV9 | TRBD2 | . | TGTGCCAGCACCCAAGTAGCGGGAGAGCGCAATGAGCAGTTCTTC | CASTQVAGERNEQFF
TRBJ2-3 | TRBV6-5 | . | . | TGTGCCAGCAGTTACTCGGGTGCGGATACGCAGTATTTT | CASSYSGADTQYF
TRBJ1-5 | TRBV30 | . | few | TGTGCCTGGAGTGTAAACAGCAATCAGCCCCAGCATTTT | CAWSVNSNQPQHF
TRBJ2-3 | TRBV9 | . | many | TGTGCCAGCAGCGAGGGGACCTTTAGCACAGATACGCAGTATTTT | CASSEGTFSTDTQYF
TRBJ2-3 | TRBV4-2 | . | . | TGTGCCAGCAGTCCCGACCCGAAAGATACGCAGTATTTT | CASSPDPKDTQYF
TRBJ1-2 | TRBV29-1 | . | few | TGCAGCGTTGGTGGCATAAACTATGGCTACACCTTC | CSVGGINYGYTF
TRBJ2-5 | TRBV9 | TRBD2 | . | TGTGCCAGCAGCGTAGGGCTAGCGGGAGGCGGTCAGTCAGAGACCCAGTACTTC | CASSVGLAGGGQSETQYF
TRBJ2-1 | TRBV6-1 | TRBD1 | . | TGTGCCAGCAGTGTCGACAGGGGCGCTTCGAATGAGCAGTTCTTC | CASSVDRGASNEQFF
TRBJ2-7 | TRBV7-9 | TRBD1 | . | TGTGCCAGCAGCTTCCCCGGACAGGGGTACGAGCAGTACTTC | CASSFPGQGYEQYF
TRBJ2-3 | TRBV9 | TRBD2 | many | TGTGCCAGCAGCGACCGACTAGCGGGAGCCACAGATACGCAGTATTTT | CASSDRLAGATDTQYF
TRBJ1-5 | TRBV5-1 | . | . | TGCGCCAGCAGCTTGGATCCGACTGATAGCAATCAGCCCCAGCATTTT | CASSLDPTDSNQPQHF
TRBJ1-4 | TRBV7-9 | . | few | TGTGCCAGCAGCTCCCACATGAGTAATGAAAAACTGTTTTTT | CASSSHMSNEKLFF
TRBJ2-5 | TRBV29-1 | TRBD1 | . | TGCAGCGCTGTCGGACAGGGGGATCAAGAGACCCAGTACTTC | CSAVGQGDQETQYF
TRBJ2-1 | TRBV9 | . | . | TGCGCCAGCAGTGAGTCGGCGGAGCCCTACAATGAGCAGTTCTTC | CASSESAEPYNEQFF
TRBJ2-2 | TRBV7-9 | . | few | TGTGCCAGCAGCTTTGGCACCGGGGAGCTGTTTTTT | CASSFGTGELFF
TRBJ2-1 | TRBV4-3 | . | once | TGCGCCAGCCGCGGCTCACCCTACAATGAGCAGTTCTTC | CASRGSPYNEQFF
TRBJ1-2 | TRBV7-9 | . | . | TGTGCCAGCAGCTTAGGACGCCCGCATAATTATGGCTACACCTTC | CASSLGRPHNYGYTF
TRBJ2-2 | TRBV7-9 | . | . | TGTGCCAGCAGCGGACCGATCGGAGGGGAGCTGTTTTTT | CASSGPIGGELFF
TRBJ1-2 | TRBV29-1 | . | few | TGCAGCGTTGAAGATCGCTCAGGGGACTATGGCTACACCTTC | CSVEDRSGDYGYTF
TRBJ2-3 | TRBV9 | . | . | TGTGCCAGCAGCGTGGACGGCCGTACCGGGACAGATACGCAGTATTTT | CASSVDGRTGTDTQYF
TRBJ1-5 | TRBV12-5 | . | . | TGTGCTGTCAGGGACAATCAGCCCCAGCATTTT | CAVRDNQPQHF
TRBJ2-1 | TRBV4-3 | . | few | TGCGCCAGCAGCCAGGGACGGCCAGGCGATGAGCAGTTCTTC | CASSQGRPGDEQFF
TRBJ1-1 | TRBV30 | . | . | TGTGCCTGGAGTGTAACCCTCGGCACTGAAGCTTTCTTT | CAWSVTLGTEAFF
TRBJ2-3 | TRBV5-1 | TRBD2 | . | TGCGCCAGCAGCTTAAGCCGGACTAGATACACAGATACGCAGTATTTT | CASSLSRTRYTDTQYF
TRBJ2-5 | TRBV7-7 | . | . | TGTGCTAGCAGCTTAAATCACGGAACGCGAAAAGAGACCCAGTACTTC | CASSLNHGTRKETQYF
TRBJ1-2 | TRBV29-1 | . | . | TGCAGCGCCACGGTCGGGGGGCGAGATGGCTACACCTTC | CSATVGGRDGYTF
TRBJ2-3 | TRBV15 | TRBD1 | few | TGTGCCACCAGCAGAGTCGGGACAGCGGCAGATACGCAGTATTTT | CATSRVGTAADTQYF
TRBJ2-7 | TRBV14 | TRBD2 | . | TGTGCCAGCAGCCAAGAAGGGAGACTAGCGGGACCCTACGAGCAGTACTTC | CASSQEGRLAGPYEQYF
TRBJ1-1 | TRBV7-9 | TRBD1 | . | TGTGCCAGCAGCTTTGGACAGGCTGAAGCTTTCTTT | CASSFGQAEAFF
TRBJ2-3 | TRBV7-9 | . | few | TGTGCCAGCAGCCCCAGTGGGGGAAGGGAGGCAGATACGCAGTATTTT | CASSPSGGREADTQYF
TRBJ2-7 | TRBV7-8 | . | few | TGTGCCAGCAGCCCACCCTCCTACGAGCAGTACTTC | CASSPPSYEQYF
TRBJ2-7 | TRBV2 | . | . | TGTGCCAGTCTAGAGAGCTACGAGCAGTACTTC | CASLESYEQYF
TRBJ1-3 | TRBV11-2 | . | few | TGTGCCAGCAGCTCCAGGACACGAGGGGGAGGAAACACCATATATTTT | CASSSRTRGGGNTIYF
TRBJ1-5 | TRBV19 | . | . | TGTGCCAGTAGTAATGCCGGGACGCACCTTTTGAGCAATCAGCCCCAGCATTTT | CASSNAGTHLLSNQPQHF
TRBJ2-5 | TRBV30 | . | once | TGTGCCTGGAGTGTGGATTTCCAAGAGACCCAGTACTTC | CAWSVDFQETQYF
TRBJ2-3 | TRBV7-8 | . | once | TGTGCCAGCAGCTTCGGACGGGGAGATACGCAGTATTTT | CASSFGRGDTQYF
TRBJ1-1 | TRBV25-1 | . | few | TGTGCCAGCATTCGGGACAAGAACACTGAAGCTTTCTTT | CASIRDKNTEAFF
TRBJ1-2 | TRBV9 | . | few | TGTGCCAGCAGCTCCGGGGGGGTCTACACCTTC | CASSSGGVYTF
TRBJ1-1 | TRBV5-6 | . | . | TGTGCCAGCAGCCCGGGATTCGGTCGGACTGAAGCTTTCTTT | CASSPGFGRTEAFF
TRBJ2-1 | TRBV29-1 | . | few | TGCAGCGTGGCTAGGGGGACCTACAATGAGCAGTTCTTC | CSVARGTYNEQFF